This TCR beta chain was obtained from a study of shared clonotypes between healthy human individuals. Of note for this clone: The antigen is not known.

As defined, naive CD8 cells were CD45RO-negative and positively selected for CCR7, with terminally differentiated effector memory CD45RA+ cells excluded. Profiled with immunoSEQ multiplex PCR; TCRdb holds only in-frame clones, not every one. The table shows some 2 million clones, with about 95% occurring only once. Study results and limitations: A limitation of the genetic and exposure-history diversity represented arose from few donors.

The sequence came from a man aged 18 to 35 in good health. Material for sequencing was naive CD8+ T cells sorted from blood.

DNA of the CDR3: TGTGCCAGTAGTATTGGATTACGGGGACAGGGATACGAGCAGTACTTC. Translation gives CASSIGLRGQGYEQYF. The chain has TRBV19 and TRBJ2-7, with 9 nucleotides matching TRBD1. J was trimmed by 4 bases and V by 3 bases; bases with no gene match: 10. The germline gives CDR1 LNHDA, CDR2 SQIVND (reference sequence). This CDR3 is built from 16 residues.